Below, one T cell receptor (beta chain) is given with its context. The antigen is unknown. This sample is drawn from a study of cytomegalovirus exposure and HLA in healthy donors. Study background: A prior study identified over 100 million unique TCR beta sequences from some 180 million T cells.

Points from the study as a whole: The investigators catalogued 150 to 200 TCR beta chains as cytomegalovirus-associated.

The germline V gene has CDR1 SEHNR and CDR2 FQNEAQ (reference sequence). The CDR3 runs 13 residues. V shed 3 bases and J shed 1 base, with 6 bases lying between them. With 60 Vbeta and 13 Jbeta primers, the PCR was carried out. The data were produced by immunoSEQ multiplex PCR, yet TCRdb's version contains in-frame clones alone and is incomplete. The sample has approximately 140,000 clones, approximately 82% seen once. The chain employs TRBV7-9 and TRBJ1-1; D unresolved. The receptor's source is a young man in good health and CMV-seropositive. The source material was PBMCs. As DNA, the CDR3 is TGTGCCAGCAGCTTCCGGTCGAACACTGAAGCTTTCTTT. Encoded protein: CASSFRSNTEAFF.